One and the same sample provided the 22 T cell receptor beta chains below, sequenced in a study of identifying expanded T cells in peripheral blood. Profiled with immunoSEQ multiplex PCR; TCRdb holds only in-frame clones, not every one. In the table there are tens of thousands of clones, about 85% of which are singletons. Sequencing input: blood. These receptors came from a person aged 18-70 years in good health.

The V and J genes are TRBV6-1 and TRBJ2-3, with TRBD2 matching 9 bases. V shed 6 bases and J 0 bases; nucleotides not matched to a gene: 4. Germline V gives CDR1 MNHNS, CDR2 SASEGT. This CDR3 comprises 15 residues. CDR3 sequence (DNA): TGTGCCAGCAGCGATAGCGGGAGAAGCACAGATACGCAGTATTTT. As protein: CASSDSGRSTDTQYF.

This chain's CDR3 is CASSQMLGMAKNIQYF. The CDR3, as DNA: TGTGCCAGCAGCCAAATGCTAGGGATGGCCAAAAACATTCAGTACTTC. The gene calls are TRBV11-2 and TRBJ2-4; D gene ambiguous. Trimming removed 5 bases from V and 1 base from J, with 15 bases in between. This CDR3 spans 16 amino acids. Per germline, CDR1 SGHAT and CDR2 FQNNGV. The variable domain in full, completed from reference TRBV11-2 and TRBJ2-4, reads EAGVAQSPRYKIIEKRQSVAFWCNPISGHATLYWYQQILGQGPKLLIQFQNNGVVDDSQLPKDRFSAERLKGVDSTLKIQPAKLEDSAVYLCASSQMLGMAKNIQYFGAGTRLSVL.

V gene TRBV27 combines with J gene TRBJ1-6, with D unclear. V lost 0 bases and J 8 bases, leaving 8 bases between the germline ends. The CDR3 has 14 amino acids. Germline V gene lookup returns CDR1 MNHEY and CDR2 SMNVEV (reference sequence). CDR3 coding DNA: TGTGCCAGCAGTTTATCTAAAACGGATTCACCCCTCCACTTT. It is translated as CASSLSKTDSPLHF.

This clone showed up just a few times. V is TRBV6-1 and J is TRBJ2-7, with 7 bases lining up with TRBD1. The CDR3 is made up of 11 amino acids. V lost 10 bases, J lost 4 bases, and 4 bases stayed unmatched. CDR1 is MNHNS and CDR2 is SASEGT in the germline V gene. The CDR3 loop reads CATGQVYEQYF. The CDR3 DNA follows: TGTGCCACCGGACAGGTTTACGAGCAGTACTTC.

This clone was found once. CDR3 protein: CAISERQGPYEQYF. CDR3 coding DNA: TGTGCCATCAGTGAGCGACAGGGACCATACGAGCAGTACTTC. The J gene is TRBJ2-7, the V gene TRBV10-3; 7 bases map to TRBD1. J gave up 4 bases and V 2 bases, and 5 bases lay outside the gene matches. The germline V gene encodes CDR1 ENHRY and CDR2 SYGVKD. The CDR3 is 14 residues long.

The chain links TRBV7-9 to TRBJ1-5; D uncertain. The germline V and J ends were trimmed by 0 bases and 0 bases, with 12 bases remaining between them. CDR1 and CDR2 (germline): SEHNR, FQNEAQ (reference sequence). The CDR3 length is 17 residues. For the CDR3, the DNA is TGTGCCAGCAGCTTAGCCACCCCGGATTATAGCAATCAGCCCCAGCATTTT. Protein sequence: CASSLATPDYSNQPQHF.

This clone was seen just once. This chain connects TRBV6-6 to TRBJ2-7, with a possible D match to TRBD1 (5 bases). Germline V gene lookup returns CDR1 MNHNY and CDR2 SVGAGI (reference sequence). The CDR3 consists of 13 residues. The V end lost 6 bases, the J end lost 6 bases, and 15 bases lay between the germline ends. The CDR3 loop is CASSQTDPGEQYF. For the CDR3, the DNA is TGTGCCAGCAGCCAGACAGACCCCGGCGAGCAGTACTTC.

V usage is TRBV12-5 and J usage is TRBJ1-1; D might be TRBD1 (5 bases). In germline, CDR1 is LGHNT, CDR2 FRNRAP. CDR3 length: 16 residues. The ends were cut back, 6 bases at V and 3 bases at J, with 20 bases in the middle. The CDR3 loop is CASGSYRQLKDTEAFF. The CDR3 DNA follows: TGTGCTAGTGGCTCATACCGACAGTTAAAGGACACTGAAGCTTTCTTT.

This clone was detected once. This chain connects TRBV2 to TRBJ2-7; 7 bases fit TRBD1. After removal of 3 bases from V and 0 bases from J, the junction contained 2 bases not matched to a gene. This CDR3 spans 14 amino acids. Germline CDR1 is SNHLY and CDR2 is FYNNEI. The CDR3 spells CASSEDRYSYEQYF. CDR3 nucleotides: TGTGCCAGCAGTGAGGACAGGTACTCCTACGAGCAGTACTTC.

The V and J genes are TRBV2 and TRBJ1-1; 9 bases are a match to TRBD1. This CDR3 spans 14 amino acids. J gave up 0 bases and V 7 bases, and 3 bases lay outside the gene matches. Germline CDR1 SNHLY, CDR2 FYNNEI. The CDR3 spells CASTGQGMNTEAFF. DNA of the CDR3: TGTGCCAGCACCGGACAGGGGATGAACACTGAAGCTTTCTTT.

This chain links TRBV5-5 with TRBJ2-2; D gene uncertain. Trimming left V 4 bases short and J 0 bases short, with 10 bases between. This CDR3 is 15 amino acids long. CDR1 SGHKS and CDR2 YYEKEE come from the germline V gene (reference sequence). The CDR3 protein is CASSPTDPNTGELFF. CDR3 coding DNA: TGTGCCAGCAGCCCTACGGATCCGAACACCGGGGAGCTGTTTTTT.

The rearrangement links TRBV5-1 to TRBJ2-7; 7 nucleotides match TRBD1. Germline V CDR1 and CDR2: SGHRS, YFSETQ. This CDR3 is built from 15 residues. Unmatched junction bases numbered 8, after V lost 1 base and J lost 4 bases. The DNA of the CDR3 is TGCGCCAGCAGCTTGAAAACCGGGACAGCGTACGAGCAGTACTTC. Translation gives CASSLKTGTAYEQYF.

In nucleotides, the CDR3 is TGTGCCAGCAGCTCGCCAGGGGGCTACGACTATGGCTACACCTTC. It specifies CASSSPGGYDYGYTF. The rearrangement joins TRBV11-3 to TRBJ1-2; 8 bases are a match to TRBD1. This CDR3 is 15 amino acids long. V was clipped by 4 bases and J by 3 bases; unmatched bases: 7. Germline CDR1 and CDR2: SGHNT and YENEEA.

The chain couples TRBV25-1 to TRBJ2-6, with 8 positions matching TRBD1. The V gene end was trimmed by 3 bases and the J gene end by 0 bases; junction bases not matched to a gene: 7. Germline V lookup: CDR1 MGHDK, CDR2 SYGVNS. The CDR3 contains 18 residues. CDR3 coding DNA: TGTGCCAGCAGTGAGAGGGACAGGACGAGCTCTGGGGCCAACGTCCTGACTTTC. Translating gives CASSERDRTSSGANVLTF.

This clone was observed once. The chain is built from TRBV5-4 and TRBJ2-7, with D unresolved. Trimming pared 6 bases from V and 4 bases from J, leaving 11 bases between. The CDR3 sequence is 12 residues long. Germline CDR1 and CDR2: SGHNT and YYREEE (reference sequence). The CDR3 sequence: CASTDEPYEQYV. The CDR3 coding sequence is TGTGCCAGCACCGATGAACCTTACGAGCAGTACGTC.

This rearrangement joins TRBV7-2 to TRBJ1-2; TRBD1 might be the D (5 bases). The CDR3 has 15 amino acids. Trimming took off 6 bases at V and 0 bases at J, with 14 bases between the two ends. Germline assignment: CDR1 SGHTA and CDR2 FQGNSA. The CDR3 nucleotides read TGTGCCAGCAGTTCTGGGGACGGAGCTAACTATGGCTACACCTTC. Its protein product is CASSSGDGANYGYTF.

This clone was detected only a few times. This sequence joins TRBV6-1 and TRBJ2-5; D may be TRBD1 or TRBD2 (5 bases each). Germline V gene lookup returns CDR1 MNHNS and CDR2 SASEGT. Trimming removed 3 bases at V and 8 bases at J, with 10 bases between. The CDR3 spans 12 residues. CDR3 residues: CASSDLGPTQYF. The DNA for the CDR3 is TGTGCCAGCAGTGACCTGGGACCAACCCAGTACTTC.

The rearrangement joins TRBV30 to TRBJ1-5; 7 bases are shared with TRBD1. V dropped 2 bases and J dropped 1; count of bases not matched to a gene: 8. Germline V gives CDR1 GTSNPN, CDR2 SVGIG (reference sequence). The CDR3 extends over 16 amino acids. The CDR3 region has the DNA TGTGCCTGGAGTAAAATACAGGGGATAAGCAATCAGCCCCAGCATTTT. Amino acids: CAWSKIQGISNQPQHF. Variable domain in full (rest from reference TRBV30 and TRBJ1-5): SQTIHQWPATLVQPVGSPLSLECTVEGTSNPNLYWYRQAAGRGLQLLFYSVGIGQISSEVPQNLSASRPQDRQFILSSKKLLLSDSGFYLCAWSKIQGISNQPQHFGDGTRLSIL.

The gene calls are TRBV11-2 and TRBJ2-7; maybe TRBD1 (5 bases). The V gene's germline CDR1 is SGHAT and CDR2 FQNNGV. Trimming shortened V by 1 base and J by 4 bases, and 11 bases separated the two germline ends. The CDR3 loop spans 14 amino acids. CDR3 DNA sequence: TGTGCCAGCAGCTTAGGGCCGACAGAATACGAGCAGTACTTC. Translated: CASSLGPTEYEQYF.

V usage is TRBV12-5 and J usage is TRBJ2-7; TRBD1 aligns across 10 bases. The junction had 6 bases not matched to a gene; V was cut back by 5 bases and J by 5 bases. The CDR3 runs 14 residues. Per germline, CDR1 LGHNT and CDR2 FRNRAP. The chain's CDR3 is CASGRGDRGDEQYF. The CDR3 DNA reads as TGTGCTAGTGGTCGCGGGGACAGGGGTGACGAGCAGTACTTC.

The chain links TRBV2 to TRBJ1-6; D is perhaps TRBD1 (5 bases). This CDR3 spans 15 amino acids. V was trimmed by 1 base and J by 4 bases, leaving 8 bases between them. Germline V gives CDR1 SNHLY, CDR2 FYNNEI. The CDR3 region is CASSEGWGYNSPLHF. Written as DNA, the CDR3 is TGTGCCAGCAGTGAAGGTTGGGGGTATAATTCACCCCTCCACTTT.

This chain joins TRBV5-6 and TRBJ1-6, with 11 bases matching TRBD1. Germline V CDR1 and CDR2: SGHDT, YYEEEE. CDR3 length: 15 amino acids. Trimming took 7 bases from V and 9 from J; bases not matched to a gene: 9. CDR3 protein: CASAGDRGVGSPLHF. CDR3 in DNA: TGTGCCAGCGCAGGGGACAGGGGGGTTGGTTCACCCCTCCACTTT.